This entry lists 18 T cell receptor beta chains sequenced from one sample in a study of T cell responses to AZD1222 COVID-19 vaccine. The protocol was immunoSEQ multiplex PCR, while the TCRdb copy is restricted to in-frame clones and leaves out a portion. The sample yields around 220,000 clones, about 94% seen once. The sample here was peripheral blood, taken 28 days after the second dose of the MenACWY control vaccine. All receptors derive from an adult who received the MenACWY meningococcal vaccine as a control.

There are a few counts of this clone. The chain combines TRBV5-1 with TRBJ2-5; D may be TRBD1 (7 bases). The V end lost 4 bases, the J end lost 5 bases, and 15 bases lay between the germline ends. The CDR3 loop spans 14 amino acids. The V gene's germline CDR1 is SGHRS and CDR2 YFSETQ. The CDR3 DNA is TGCGCCAGCAGCAGGAGGGGGCCAGAGGAGACCCAGTACTTC. Its protein product is CASSRRGPEETQYF.

The table lists this clone with a count of one. The V call is TRBV2, the J call TRBJ2-1; TRBD2 matches at 10 bases. CDR3 length: 14 amino acids. CDR1 is SNHLY, CDR2 FYNNEI, per germline. The trim removed 4 bases at V and 6 bases at J, leaving 3 bases unmatched. The CDR3, as DNA: TGTGCCAGCAGTGTAGCGGGGGGATTCAATGAGCAGTTCTTC. It yields the protein CASSVAGGFNEQFF.

This clone was observed a single time. The J gene is TRBJ2-3, the V gene TRBV27, with a possible D match to TRBD2 (6 bases). The CDR3 is 18 residues long. The germline V gene has CDR1 MNHEY and CDR2 SMNVEV (reference sequence). V was clipped by 1 base and J by 3 bases, with 20 bases between them. The CDR3 DNA follows: TGTGCCAGCAGTTTATATTCAGCCGGCCCAGGAGGGACAGATACGCAGTATTTT. Its protein product is CASSLYSAGPGGTDTQYF.

V and J are TRBV19 and TRBJ2-1; the D gene is possibly TRBD2 (6 bases). V shed 5 bases and J shed 9 bases, with 17 bases lying between them. Looked up from germline, CDR1 is LNHDA and CDR2 is SQIVND (reference sequence). This CDR3 is 14 amino acids long. CDR3 nucleotides: TGTGCCAGTAGTCCAGGGCCTCCCGGGGGTGAGCAGTTCTTC. Amino acids: CASSPGPPGGEQFF.

CDR3 DNA: TGTGCCAGCAGCGTACAGGGTGGCTCAGATACGCAGTATTTT. Amino acid sequence: CASSVQGGSDTQYF. This chain links TRBV9 with TRBJ2-3; tentative D call: TRBD1 (5 bases). The germline V gene has CDR1 SGDLS and CDR2 YYNGEE. V was shortened by 1 base and J by 4 bases, with 10 bases between the two germline ends. The CDR3 has 14 residues.

The CDR3 DNA is TGTGCCAGCAGTTACTCTAGTAGCGGGGGGGACAATGAGCAGTTCTTC. Amino acid sequence: CASSYSSSGGDNEQFF. This chain connects TRBV6-5 to TRBJ2-1; the match to TRBD2 covers 11 bases. The CDR3 loop spans 16 amino acids. V shed 0 bases and J 5 bases; nucleotides not matched to a gene: 3. The germline V gene encodes CDR1 MNHEY and CDR2 SVGAGI.

This clone came up once. The CDR3 protein is CASSPNFNSPLHF. CDR3 DNA: TGTGCCAGCAGTCCCAACTTTAATTCACCCCTCCACTTT. This rearrangement joins TRBV27 to TRBJ1-6, with D hard to call. The CDR3 totals 13 residues. Trimming pared 5 bases from V and 6 bases from J, leaving 8 bases between. Germline CDR1 reads MNHEY; CDR2 reads SMNVEV (reference sequence).

The V and J genes are TRBV28 and TRBJ1-2, with D possibly being TRBD1 (5 bases). V lost 4 bases and J lost 4, with 13 bases in between. Looked up from germline, CDR1 is MDHEN and CDR2 is SYDVKM. The CDR3 consists of 14 residues. CDR3 nucleotides: TGTGCCAGCAGTTCCCAGGGAATCTTCTATGGCTACACCTTC. As protein: CASSSQGIFYGYTF.

The CDR3, as DNA: TGTGCCAGCAGCTTAGACATCGGCATTCAGTACTTC. Translating it yields CASSLDIGIQYF. The rearrangement links TRBV7-9 to TRBJ2-4; D remains unclear. The CDR3 has 12 residues. CDR1 SEHNR and CDR2 FQNEAQ come from the germline V gene (reference sequence). Trimming took 1 base from V and 9 from J, leaving 7 bases between them.

The rearrangement links TRBV10-3 to TRBJ2-7; D is tentatively TRBD1 or TRBD2 (5 bases each). Trimming removed 7 bases at V and 2 bases at J, with 15 bases between. Germline CDR1 ENHRY, CDR2 SYGVKD. This CDR3 contains 14 residues. CDR3 in DNA: TGTGCCATCACTTTCGGGGACCGACCCTACGAGCAGTACTTC. Translated, it gives CAITFGDRPYEQYF.

The chain couples TRBV7-8 to TRBJ1-3, with TRBD1 identical over 9 bases. The trim removed 5 bases at V and 5 bases at J, leaving 13 bases unmatched. In germline, CDR1 is SGHVS, CDR2 FQNEAQ. The CDR3 runs to 17 residues. The CDR3 DNA reads as TGTGCCAGCAGCCTGAGGGCGGACAGGGGCGTTCGAAACACCATATATTTT. The encoded protein is CASSLRADRGVRNTIYF.

This clone was found once. The chain joins TRBV15 to TRBJ2-7; tentatively, D is TRBD1 (5 bases). The V end was cut by 2 bases, the J end by 7 bases, with 24 bases between. Per germline, CDR1 LNHNV and CDR2 YYDKDF (reference sequence). This CDR3 is built from 17 residues. CDR3 sequence (DNA): TGTGCCACCAGCAGACACACAGGCCTTTCATCGGATAGTGAGCAGTACTTC. Protein: CATSRHTGLSSDSEQYF.

The chain is built from TRBV5-8 and TRBJ2-3; D call uncertain. Trimming took 3 bases from V and 2 from J, leaving 10 bases between them. There are 14 residues in the CDR3. The germline gives CDR1 SGHTS, CDR2 YDEGEE. The CDR3 sequence is CASSWDQNTDTQYF. In nucleotides, the CDR3 is TGTGCCAGCAGCTGGGATCAGAACACAGATACGCAGTATTTT.

The table lists this clone with a count of one. This sequence joins TRBV7-9 and TRBJ2-2; 7 bases map to TRBD1. The V gene end was trimmed by 11 bases and the J gene end by 2 bases; junction bases not matched to a gene: 5. Germline V gives CDR1 SEHNR, CDR2 FQNEAQ (reference sequence). The CDR3 covers 13 residues. The chain's CDR3 is CARDSLNTGELFF. In nucleotides, the CDR3 is TGTGCCCGGGACAGCCTTAACACCGGGGAGCTGTTTTTT.

The chain has TRBV28 and TRBJ1-1; maybe TRBD1 (6 bases). V shed 5 bases and J shed 7 bases, with 20 bases lying between them. CDR1 is MDHEN and CDR2 is SYDVKM in the germline V gene. This CDR3 spans 15 amino acids. CDR3 DNA: TGTGCCAGCAGTCCGGGCGGGGGGACACAGGTTGAAGCTTTCTTT. Protein: CASSPGGGTQVEAFF. Using reference TRBV28 and TRBJ1-1 for the parts outside the CDR3, the full variable domain is DVKVTQSSRYLVKRTGEKVFLECVQDMDHENMFWYRQDPGLGLRLIYFSYDVKMKEKGDIPEGYSVSREKKERFSLILESASTNQTSMYLCASSPGGGTQVEAFFGQGTRLTVV.

The J gene is TRBJ1-1, the V gene TRBV21-1; TRBD1, the D gene given by the table, was not confirmed from the DNA. TRBV21-1 is classified as a pseudogene. The CDR3 sequence is 16 residues long. The CDR3 sequence is CASRLLRDRGSTEAFF. In nucleotides, the CDR3 is TGTGCCAGCAGACTACTCCGGGACAGGGGGAGCACTGAAGCTTTCTTT.

In DNA, the CDR3 is TGTGCCAGCAGTTCCTATGTAGGCAGCGAGTATGGCTACACCTTC. Translated: CASSSYVGSEYGYTF. The chain joins TRBV28 to TRBJ1-2; D is uncertain. The V and J ends lost 4 bases and 5 bases respectively, with 17 bases between them. This CDR3 region has 15 residues. Germline lookup yields CDR1 MDHEN and CDR2 SYDVKM.

The rearrangement uses TRBV6-1 and TRBJ2-3; tentatively, D is TRBD2 (5 bases). CDR3 length: 14 residues. The ends were cut back, 1 base at V and 3 bases at J, with 8 bases in the middle. Germline-derived CDR1 and CDR2 are MNHNS and SASEGT. The DNA of the CDR3 is TGTGCCAGCAGTGAAGGCCGGGATACAGATACGCAGTATTTT. It is translated as CASSEGRDTDTQYF.